The 22 T cell receptor beta chains listed next were all sequenced from one sample in a study of blood T cell repertoires in COVID-19. The table came from immunoSEQ multiplex PCR; TCRdb's copy has only in-frame clones and leaves some out. The data contain approximately 76,000 clones, 85% to 90% of them singletons. Sequenced sample: peripheral blood. The receptors stem from a man aged 80 or over in a cohort sampled during active COVID-19.

The chain links TRBV29-1 to TRBJ2-1; D unresolved. V lost 2 bases and J 5 bases, leaving 10 bases between the germline ends. This CDR3 has 13 amino acids. CDR1 SQVTM and CDR2 ANQGSEA come from the germline V gene. The chain's CDR3 is CSVESWQDNEQFF. CDR3 in DNA: TGCAGCGTTGAATCTTGGCAGGACAATGAGCAGTTCTTC.

The J gene is TRBJ2-2, the V gene TRBV11-2; TRBD1 might be the D (6 bases). In germline, CDR1 is SGHAT, CDR2 FQNNGV. CDR3 length: 15 amino acids. The germline V and J ends were trimmed by 6 bases and 0 bases, with 11 bases remaining between them. This chain's CDR3 is CASRPWTANTGELFF. As DNA, the CDR3 is TGTGCCAGCAGACCCTGGACAGCGAACACCGGGGAGCTGTTTTTT. Variable domain in full (rest from reference TRBV11-2 and TRBJ2-2): EAGVAQSPRYKIIEKRQSVAFWCNPISGHATLYWYQQILGQGPKLLIQFQNNGVVDDSQLPKDRFSAERLKGVDSTLKIQPAKLEDSAVYLCASRPWTANTGELFFGEGSRLTVL.

The chain couples TRBV29-1 to TRBJ2-3; possibly TRBD2 for D (6 bases). V was shortened by 7 bases and J by 5 bases, with 13 bases between the two germline ends. There are 12 residues in the CDR3. Germline V CDR1 and CDR2: SQVTM, ANQGSEA. The CDR3 here is CSGNPGGDTQYF. CDR3 bases: TGCAGCGGAAACCCCGGGGGAGATACGCAGTATTTT.

This clone was counted once. V usage is TRBV11-2 and J usage is TRBJ2-4, with D unresolved. CDR3 length: 13 amino acids. Germline V gene sequence: CDR1 SGHAT, CDR2 FQNNGV. V lost 2 bases, J lost 6 bases, and 8 bases lay in between. The CDR3 coding sequence is TGTGCCAGCAGCTTATCAGGCGTAAACATTCAGTACTTC. This translates into CASSLSGVNIQYF.

The chain combines TRBV6-5 with TRBJ1-1, with 11 bases matching TRBD1. V gave up 2 bases and J gave up 4 bases; unmatched junction bases: 3. The CDR3 totals 15 residues. Germline V gene data show CDR1 as MNHEY and CDR2 as SVGAGI. The chain's CDR3 is CASSYNGQGATEAFF. CDR3 coding DNA: TGTGCCAGCAGTTACAACGGACAGGGGGCCACTGAAGCTTTCTTT.

The chain has TRBV7-8 and TRBJ2-1; 9 bases match TRBD1. The germline CDR1 and CDR2 sequences are SGHVS and FQNEAQ. V shed 1 base and J 5 bases; nucleotides not matched to a gene: 3. The CDR3 consists of 15 residues. CDR3 sequence (DNA): TGTGCCAGCAGCTTAGAGGGGACAGGGAACAATGAGCAGTTCTTC. Protein product: CASSLEGTGNNEQFF.

Only a few counts were recorded for this clone. The rearrangement joins TRBV29-1 to TRBJ1-5; 8 bases map to TRBD1. In germline, CDR1 is SQVTM, CDR2 ANQGSEA. The CDR3 length is 16 residues. CDR3 in amino acids: CSFVYRGSPIHQPQHF. The DNA of the CDR3 is TGCAGTTTCGTCTACAGGGGGTCCCCTATTCATCAGCCCCAGCATTTT.

The V gene is TRBV7-2, the J gene TRBJ2-5; 9 positions match TRBD2. The CDR3 runs to 15 residues. The V and J ends lost 1 base and 6 bases, in that order; junction bases with no gene match: 6. Germline-derived CDR1 and CDR2 are SGHTA and FQGNSA. The CDR3 spells CASSLGGGAEKTQYF. The CDR3 bases are TGTGCCAGCAGCTTAGGCGGGGGGGCCGAAAAGACCCAGTACTTC. Complete variable domain (other parts from reference TRBV7-2 and TRBJ2-5): GAGVSQSPSNKVTEKGKDVELRCDPISGHTALYWYRQSLGQGLEFLIYFQGNSAPDKSGLPSDRFSAERTGGSVSTLTIQRTQQEDSAVYLCASSLGGGAEKTQYFGPGTRLLVL.

The rearrangement links TRBV5-1 to TRBJ2-5; 16 bases are a match to TRBD2. There are 14 residues in the CDR3. The ends lost 3 bases at V and 9 bases at J; junction bases unmatched: 2. The germline gives CDR1 SGHRS, CDR2 YFSETQ. CDR3 amino acids: CASSWGLAGGPQYF. CDR3 nucleotides: TGCGCCAGCAGCTGGGGACTAGCGGGGGGGCCCCAGTACTTC.

The chain combines TRBV5-5 with TRBJ1-3, with a weak D call TRBD1 (6 bases). V was trimmed by 0 bases and J by 0 bases, leaving 13 bases between them. This CDR3 has 17 residues. Germline V lookup: CDR1 SGHKS, CDR2 YYEKEE (reference sequence). The CDR3 spells CASSLEPGHLSGNTIYF. The CDR3 nucleotides read TGTGCCAGCAGCTTGGAACCGGGACACCTCTCTGGAAACACCATATATTTT.

The chain recombines TRBV5-1 with TRBJ2-3, with 9 bases lining up with TRBD2. The CDR3 contains 15 residues. Germline assignment: CDR1 SGHRS and CDR2 YFSETQ. The V gene end was trimmed by 2 bases and the J gene end by 5 bases; junction bases not matched to a gene: 6. Here the CDR3 DNA reads TGCGCCAGCAGCTTATCGACTAGCGGCATAGATACGCAGTATTTT. It yields the protein CASSLSTSGIDTQYF.

The rearrangement joins TRBV9 to TRBJ2-3; D ambiguous. Trimming shortened V by 4 bases and J by 0 bases, and 15 bases separated the two germline ends. The CDR3 extends over 16 amino acids. Germline loops: CDR1 SGDLS, CDR2 YYNGEE. In DNA form, the CDR3 reads TGTGCCAGCAGCCCCCGCGCCATTACTAGCACAGATACGCAGTATTTT. Translating gives CASSPRAITSTDTQYF.

The chain combines TRBV5-6 with TRBJ2-1; D is undetermined. There are 14 residues in the CDR3. Trimming took 2 bases from V and 3 from J, leaving 9 bases between them. CDR1 is SGHDT, CDR2 YYEEEE, per germline. The chain's CDR3 is CASSFYEDYNEQFF. The CDR3 DNA is TGTGCCAGCAGCTTTTATGAGGACTACAATGAGCAGTTCTTC.

This clone was recorded only once. The rearrangement joins TRBV5-1 to TRBJ1-1, with TRBD1 matching 12 bases. Germline values: CDR1 SGHRS, CDR2 YFSETQ. V lost 0 bases and J lost 0; bases outside the gene matches: 6. This CDR3 comprises 18 residues. The CDR3 loop is CASSLAVGQGAVNTEAFF. CDR3 in DNA: TGCGCCAGCAGCTTGGCGGTGGGACAGGGGGCAGTGAACACTGAAGCTTTCTTT.

The chain carries TRBV5-6 and TRBJ2-7, with a tentative D call TRBD1 (6 bases). The CDR3 has 13 residues. V was trimmed by 4 bases and J by 7 bases, leaving 15 bases between them. Germline V gives CDR1 SGHDT, CDR2 YYEEEE. The CDR3 coding sequence is TGTGCCAGCAGCGGAACAGGGTCGAGGGAGCAGTACGTC. Encoded protein: CASSGTGSREQYV.

This chain links TRBV6-2 or TRBV6-3 with TRBJ2-5, with 8 bases lining up with TRBD2. This CDR3 is built from 12 residues. Looked up from germline, CDR1 is MNHEY and CDR2 is SVGEGT. Unmatched junction bases numbered 0, after V lost 5 bases and J lost 4 bases. The CDR3 nucleotides are TGTGCCAGCAGTCGGGGGGGAGAGACCCAGTACTTC. This gives the protein CASSRGGETQYF.

V usage is TRBV7-3 and J usage is TRBJ2-2; 8 positions match TRBD1. CDR3 length: 15 residues. Germline V gene sequence: CDR1 SGHTA, CDR2 FQGTGA. The J segment lost 5 bases and the V segment lost 5 bases, leaving 7 bases of the junction unmatched. The CDR3 here is CASSERTGSTGELFF. In DNA form, the CDR3 reads TGTGCCAGCAGCGAGAGGACAGGGTCTACCGGGGAGCTGTTTTTT.

The table lists this clone with a count of one. V usage is TRBV7-9 and J usage is TRBJ2-5; 7 bases fit TRBD2. J was trimmed by 0 bases and V by 10 bases; bases with no gene match: 2. This CDR3 comprises 12 residues. Germline CDR1 is SEHNR and CDR2 is FQNEAQ (reference sequence). CDR3 sequence: CATAGDQETQYF. The CDR3 region has the DNA TGTGCCACTGCGGGGGACCAAGAGACCCAGTACTTC.

This chain joins TRBV3-1 (or the pseudogene TRBV3-2) and TRBJ2-4; D not certain. The V gene's germline CDR1 is LGHDT and CDR2 YNNKEL (reference sequence). There are 16 residues in the CDR3. Trimming left V 4 bases short and J 0 bases short, with 13 bases between. CDR3 residues: CASSLGSPQAKNIQYF. CDR3 nucleotide sequence: TGTGCCAGCAGCCTAGGTAGCCCCCAAGCCAAAAACATTCAGTACTTC.

The chain links TRBV24-1 to TRBJ2-3; D might be TRBD2 (6 bases). Per germline, CDR1 KGHDR and CDR2 SFDVKD. Trimming took 4 bases from V and 4 from J, leaving 8 bases between them. CDR3 length equals 13 residues. The CDR3 spells CATSETSPDTQYF. CDR3 DNA: TGTGCCACCAGTGAGACTAGTCCAGATACGCAGTATTTT.

The V call is TRBV7-9, the J call TRBJ2-5; 10 nucleotides align to TRBD2. Germline V CDR1 and CDR2: SEHNR, FQNEAQ (reference sequence). CDR3 length: 16 amino acids. V dropped 2 bases and J dropped 1; count of bases not matched to a gene: 4. The CDR3 nucleotides are TGTGCCAGCAGCTTATGGCTAGCGGGGGCCCAAGAGACCCAGTACTTC. It translates to CASSLWLAGAQETQYF.

This chain uses TRBV2 with TRBJ1-2; TRBD1 matches 7 bases. The germline CDR1 and CDR2 sequences are SNHLY and FYNNEI. The CDR3 sequence is 12 residues long. The V and J ends lost 6 bases and 4 bases, in that order; junction bases with no gene match: 2. The CDR3: CASRGGPYGYTF. The CDR3 bases are TGTGCCAGCAGAGGGGGCCCCTATGGCTACACCTTC.